The rows below give T cell receptor beta chains drawn from one sample of a study of T cell clones after liver transplantation. Profiled with immunoSEQ multiplex PCR; TCRdb holds only in-frame clones, not every one. The sample records roughly 73,000 clones, about 80% being singletons. The sequencing here drew on CD4+ T cells from blood, taken before liver transplant. These receptors came from a human donor who received a liver transplant. CDR3s include the opening cysteine and the closing phenylalanine or tryptophan. Each record gives: D gene, J gene, V gene, clone size, CDR3 DNA, CDR3 protein. D genes are given only for firm matches. Clone size is not always given. Where it is, it says once, few, many or a class for expanded clones.

D gene: .; J gene: TRBJ1-1; V gene: TRBV6-6; clone size: .; CDR3 DNA: TGTGCCAGCGTGCACCGACCACAGGGTGGTGGGAATGAAGCTTTCTTT; CDR3 protein: CASVHRPQGGGNEAFF
D gene: .; J gene: TRBJ2-3; V gene: TRBV6-1; clone size: .; CDR3 DNA: TGTGCCAGCAAGAAGATGACAGGCAACACAGATACGCAGTATTTT; CDR3 protein: CASKKMTGNTDTQYF
D gene: .; J gene: TRBJ2-3; V gene: TRBV5-1; clone size: once; CDR3 DNA: TGCGCCAGCAGCTTGGTCCCTCTGTCGGGAGATACGCAGTATTTT; CDR3 protein: CASSLVPLSGDTQYF
D gene: .; J gene: TRBJ2-1; V gene: TRBV5-1; clone size: .; CDR3 DNA: TGCGCCAGCAGCCTCCGGACGACCTACAATGAGCAGTTCTTC; CDR3 protein: CASSLRTTYNEQFF
D gene: TRBD1; J gene: TRBJ2-1; V gene: TRBV5-1; clone size: .; CDR3 DNA: TGCGCCAGCAGCTTGGGGACAGGGGCCTCCTTCAATGAGCAGTTCTTC; CDR3 protein: CASSLGTGASFNEQFF
D gene: .; J gene: TRBJ2-5; V gene: TRBV29-1; clone size: .; CDR3 DNA: TGCAGCGCATCGGGAGTTGCGGAGACCCAGTACTTC; CDR3 protein: CSASGVAETQYF
D gene: TRBD1; J gene: TRBJ1-2; V gene: TRBV6-5; clone size: .; CDR3 DNA: TGTGCCAGCAGTACAGGGGCAATTCGCTATGGCTACACCTTC; CDR3 protein: CASSTGAIRYGYTF
D gene: .; J gene: TRBJ2-7; V gene: TRBV6-5; clone size: .; CDR3 DNA: TGTGCCAGCAGTTACGGTCAGGGGTACTACGAGCAGTACTTC; CDR3 protein: CASSYGQGYYEQYF
D gene: .; J gene: TRBJ1-2; V gene: TRBV11-2; clone size: .; CDR3 DNA: TGTGCCAGCAGCCCCCATTTCTCTCCCTATGGCTACACCTTC; CDR3 protein: CASSPHFSPYGYTF
D gene: TRBD2; J gene: TRBJ2-2; V gene: TRBV10-1; clone size: once; CDR3 DNA: TGCGCCAGCAGTGACACCGGGACTAGCGGATATGTGAACACCGGGGAGCTGTTTTTT; CDR3 protein: CASSDTGTSGYVNTGELFF
D gene: .; J gene: TRBJ1-1; V gene: TRBV10-2; clone size: once; CDR3 DNA: TGCGCCAGCAGGGGGGCAGGGTTGGGCACTGAAGCTTTCTTT; CDR3 protein: CASRGAGLGTEAFF
D gene: .; J gene: TRBJ2-6; V gene: TRBV19; clone size: .; CDR3 DNA: TGTGCCAGTCACTTAACCGGACGGAGGAGCTCTGGGGCCAACGTCCTGACTTTC; CDR3 protein: CASHLTGRRSSGANVLTF
D gene: .; J gene: TRBJ1-5; V gene: TRBV7-2; clone size: .; CDR3 DNA: TGTGCCAGCAGCCTAGTGGGGGGTAGCAATCAGCCCCAGCATTTT; CDR3 protein: CASSLVGGSNQPQHF
D gene: .; J gene: TRBJ2-3; V gene: TRBV10-1; clone size: .; CDR3 DNA: TGCGCCAGCAGTGAGTCGGGGACTCGGGTGGATACGCAGTATTTT; CDR3 protein: CASSESGTRVDTQYF
D gene: TRBD2; J gene: TRBJ2-7; V gene: TRBV5-6; clone size: .; CDR3 DNA: TGTGCCAGCAGCTTGCTAGCGGTTCTCTCCTACGAGCAGTACTTC; CDR3 protein: CASSLLAVLSYEQYF
D gene: .; J gene: TRBJ1-4; V gene: TRBV28; clone size: .; CDR3 DNA: TGTGCCAGCAGTTTAGGGTGGAGATCCAGGGAAGTAGTGGAAGAAAAACTGTTTTTT; CDR3 protein: CASSLGWRSREVVEEKLFF
D gene: .; J gene: TRBJ2-7; V gene: TRBV19; clone size: .; CDR3 DNA: TGTGCCAGTAGTATTGAGAGGCGAGGGTACGAGCAGTACTTC; CDR3 protein: CASSIERRGYEQYF
D gene: .; J gene: TRBJ1-5; V gene: TRBV7-2; clone size: .; CDR3 DNA: TGTGCCAGCAGTCAGCAGGGAAGCAATCAGCCCCAGCATTTT; CDR3 protein: CASSQQGSNQPQHF
D gene: TRBD1; J gene: TRBJ2-3; V gene: TRBV2; clone size: .; CDR3 DNA: TGTGCCAGCAGGTATAACAGGGGTACAGATACGCAGTATTTT; CDR3 protein: CASRYNRGTDTQYF
D gene: .; J gene: TRBJ1-2; V gene: TRBV5-1; clone size: .; CDR3 DNA: TGCGCCAGCAGCTTTGTTTCTAACTATGGCTACACCTTC; CDR3 protein: CASSFVSNYGYTF
D gene: .; J gene: TRBJ2-2; V gene: TRBV5-1; clone size: .; CDR3 DNA: TGCGCCAGCAGCTTGGCCTCGGGGGGCTTAGGCGGGGAGCTGTTTTTT; CDR3 protein: CASSLASGGLGGELFF
D gene: .; J gene: TRBJ1-2; V gene: TRBV7-2; clone size: .; CDR3 DNA: TGTGCCAGCAGCCCCCCCGGATTTTCGCCCTATGGCTACACCTTC; CDR3 protein: CASSPPGFSPYGYTF
D gene: TRBD2; J gene: TRBJ2-1; V gene: TRBV6-6; clone size: .; CDR3 DNA: TGTGCCAGCATTCCTAGCGGGGGCCCCTACAATGAGCAGTTCTTC; CDR3 protein: CASIPSGGPYNEQFF
D gene: TRBD2; J gene: TRBJ2-1; V gene: TRBV2; clone size: few; CDR3 DNA: TGTGCCAGCAGTCTTAGCGGGAGCCTAATAAGTGAGCAGTTCTTC; CDR3 protein: CASSLSGSLISEQFF
D gene: .; J gene: TRBJ2-1; V gene: TRBV2; clone size: .; CDR3 DNA: TGTGCCAGCAGTGGAAACCCCTCGTTCGGCGGTCATCGGATAAATGAGCAGTTCTTC; CDR3 protein: CASSGNPSFGGHRINEQFF
D gene: .; J gene: TRBJ2-3; V gene: TRBV7-2; clone size: .; CDR3 DNA: TGTGCCAGCAGCCCCTGGGAGGCCCGGGATACGCAGTATTTT; CDR3 protein: CASSPWEARDTQYF
D gene: TRBD2; J gene: TRBJ2-1; V gene: TRBV25-1; clone size: .; CDR3 DNA: TGTGCCAGCAGTGATACTGTAGGACTAGCGGCCTACAATGAGCAGTTCTTC; CDR3 protein: CASSDTVGLAAYNEQFF
D gene: .; J gene: TRBJ2-1; V gene: TRBV19; clone size: .; CDR3 DNA: TGTGCCAGTAGTATACAGGAGGGCTCCTACAATGAGCAGTTCTTC; CDR3 protein: CASSIQEGSYNEQFF
D gene: .; J gene: TRBJ2-5; V gene: TRBV7-2; clone size: once; CDR3 DNA: TGTGCCAGCAGCTTGCAAGAGACCCAGTACTTC; CDR3 protein: CASSLQETQYF
D gene: .; J gene: TRBJ2-6; V gene: TRBV7-9; clone size: .; CDR3 DNA: TGTGCCGGCTCTGGGGCCAACGTCCTGACTTTC; CDR3 protein: CAGSGANVLTF
D gene: .; J gene: TRBJ2-7; V gene: TRBV6-5; clone size: few; CDR3 DNA: TGTGCCAGCAGATCTCTGTCCGAGCAGTACTTC; CDR3 protein: CASRSLSEQYF
D gene: .; J gene: TRBJ2-7; V gene: TRBV18; clone size: few; CDR3 DNA: TGTGCCAGCTCACTGGGACGGAATTCCTACGAGCAGTACTTC; CDR3 protein: CASSLGRNSYEQYF
D gene: .; J gene: TRBJ1-5; V gene: TRBV6-1; clone size: .; CDR3 DNA: TGTGCCAGCAGTGATAGGGGGGGCAATCAGCCCCAGCATTTT; CDR3 protein: CASSDRGGNQPQHF
D gene: .; J gene: TRBJ1-3; V gene: TRBV15; clone size: .; CDR3 DNA: TGTGCCACCAGCAGGGATTCAGTACGACCTGGAAACACCATATATTTT; CDR3 protein: CATSRDSVRPGNTIYF
D gene: TRBD2; J gene: TRBJ2-7; V gene: TRBV9; clone size: .; CDR3 DNA: TGTGCCAGCAGCGTAGGGGCGGGGGACGGGTACGAGCAGTACTTC; CDR3 protein: CASSVGAGDGYEQYF
D gene: TRBD1; J gene: TRBJ2-2; V gene: TRBV2; clone size: .; CDR3 DNA: TGTGCAAGCCGGGGACAGGGCGGCACCGGGGAGCTGTTTTTT; CDR3 protein: CASRGQGGTGELFF
D gene: .; J gene: TRBJ2-3; V gene: TRBV28; clone size: .; CDR3 DNA: TGTGCCAGCACCCCGTTATGGGAGGCAGATACGCAGTATTTT; CDR3 protein: CASTPLWEADTQYF
D gene: TRBD1; J gene: TRBJ2-1; V gene: TRBV5-4; clone size: many; CDR3 DNA: TGTGCCAGCAGCCGACAGGGGAACGCGCCCCGAGACTACAATGAGCAGTTCTTC; CDR3 protein: CASSRQGNAPRDYNEQFF
D gene: TRBD1; J gene: TRBJ2-1; V gene: TRBV7-9; clone size: .; CDR3 DNA: TGTGCCAGCAGCCCTCCAGGGGGCCCCTACAATGAGCAGTTCTTC; CDR3 protein: CASSPPGGPYNEQFF
D gene: .; J gene: TRBJ2-3; V gene: TRBV7-2; clone size: .; CDR3 DNA: TGTGCCAGCAGCTTAGGGGGGCCTAGCACAGATACGCAGTATTTT; CDR3 protein: CASSLGGPSTDTQYF
D gene: .; J gene: TRBJ1-1; V gene: TRBV5-1; clone size: .; CDR3 DNA: TGCGCCAGCAGCTTACTAAAAGGGGACACTGAAGCTTTCTTT; CDR3 protein: CASSLLKGDTEAFF
D gene: .; J gene: TRBJ2-3; V gene: TRBV19; clone size: few; CDR3 DNA: TGTGCCAGTGGGGCAGGGGCAGGAGATACGCAGTATTTT; CDR3 protein: CASGAGAGDTQYF
D gene: .; J gene: TRBJ1-2; V gene: TRBV6-5; clone size: .; CDR3 DNA: TGTGCCAGCAGTCCTCCGGGACCGTTATCTGGCTACACCTTC; CDR3 protein: CASSPPGPLSGYTF
D gene: .; J gene: TRBJ2-2; V gene: TRBV19; clone size: .; CDR3 DNA: TGTGCCAGTACCGAGAGAGGGGGAGACACCGGGGAGCTGTTTTTT; CDR3 protein: CASTERGGDTGELFF
D gene: TRBD1; J gene: TRBJ1-5; V gene: TRBV29-1; clone size: .; CDR3 DNA: TGCAGCGTTCAACAGGGGGGAGGGTACGATCAGCCCCAGCATTTT; CDR3 protein: CSVQQGGGYDQPQHF
D gene: TRBD1; J gene: TRBJ1-2; V gene: TRBV28; clone size: few; CDR3 DNA: TGTGCCAGCAGTTCTACCTGGACAGGGGGCGTGGGCTACACCTTC; CDR3 protein: CASSSTWTGGVGYTF